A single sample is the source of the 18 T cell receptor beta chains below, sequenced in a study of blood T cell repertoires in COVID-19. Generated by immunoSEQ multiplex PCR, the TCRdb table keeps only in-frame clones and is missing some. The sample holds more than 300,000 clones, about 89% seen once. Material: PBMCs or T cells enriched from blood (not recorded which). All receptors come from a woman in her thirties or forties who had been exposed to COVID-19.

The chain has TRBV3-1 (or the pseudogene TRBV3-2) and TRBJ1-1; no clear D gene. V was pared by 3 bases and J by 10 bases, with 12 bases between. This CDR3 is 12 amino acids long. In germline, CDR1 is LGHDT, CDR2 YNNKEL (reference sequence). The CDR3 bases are TGTGCCAGCAGCCATATCAGAGGGCGAGCTTTCTTT. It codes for CASSHIRGRAFF.

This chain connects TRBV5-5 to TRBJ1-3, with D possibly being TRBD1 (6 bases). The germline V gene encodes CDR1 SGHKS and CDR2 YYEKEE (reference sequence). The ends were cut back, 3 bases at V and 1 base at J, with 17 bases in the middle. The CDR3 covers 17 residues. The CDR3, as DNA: TGTGCCAGCAGCTCTTACCAACAGGGATGGTCTGGAAACACCATATATTTT. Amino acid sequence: CASSSYQQGWSGNTIYF.

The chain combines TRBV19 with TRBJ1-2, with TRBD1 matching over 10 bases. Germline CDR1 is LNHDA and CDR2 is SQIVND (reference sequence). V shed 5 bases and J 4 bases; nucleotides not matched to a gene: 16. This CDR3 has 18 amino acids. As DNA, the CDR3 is TGTGCCAGTAGTTCCGGAAGAGACAGGGGGCGCGAAGGCTATGGCTACACCTTC. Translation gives CASSSGRDRGREGYGYTF. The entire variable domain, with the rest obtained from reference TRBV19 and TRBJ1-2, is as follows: DGGITQSPKYLFRKEGQNVTLSCEQNLNHDAMYWYRQDPGQGLRLIYYSQIVNDFQKGDIAEGYSVSREKKESFPLTVTSAQKNPTAFYLCASSSGRDRGREGYGYTFGSGTRLTVV.

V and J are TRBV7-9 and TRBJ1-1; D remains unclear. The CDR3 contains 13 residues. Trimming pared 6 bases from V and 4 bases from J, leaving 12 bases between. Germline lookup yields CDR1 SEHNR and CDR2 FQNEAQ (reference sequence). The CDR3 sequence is CASSLAGITEAFF. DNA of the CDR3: TGTGCCAGCAGTCTCGCGGGTATCACTGAAGCTTTCTTT.

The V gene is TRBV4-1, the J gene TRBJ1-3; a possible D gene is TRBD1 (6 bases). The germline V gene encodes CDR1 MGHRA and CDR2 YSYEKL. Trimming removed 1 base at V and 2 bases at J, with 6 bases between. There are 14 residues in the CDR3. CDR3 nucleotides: TGCGCCAGCAGCCAAGGGACAGCTGGAAACACCATATATTTT. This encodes CASSQGTAGNTIYF.

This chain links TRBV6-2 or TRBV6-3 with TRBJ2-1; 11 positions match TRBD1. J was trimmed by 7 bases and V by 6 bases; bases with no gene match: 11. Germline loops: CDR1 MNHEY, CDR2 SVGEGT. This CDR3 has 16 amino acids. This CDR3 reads CASSPHSGQGANEQFF. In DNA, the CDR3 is TGTGCCAGCAGCCCTCACTCAGGACAGGGGGCGAATGAGCAGTTCTTC.

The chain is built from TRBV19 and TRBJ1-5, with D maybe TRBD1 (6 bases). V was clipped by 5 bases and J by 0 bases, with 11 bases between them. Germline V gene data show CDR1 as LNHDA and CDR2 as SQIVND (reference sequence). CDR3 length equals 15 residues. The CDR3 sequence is CASSLKGDSNQPQHF. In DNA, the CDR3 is TGTGCCAGTAGTCTTAAGGGGGATAGCAATCAGCCCCAGCATTTT.

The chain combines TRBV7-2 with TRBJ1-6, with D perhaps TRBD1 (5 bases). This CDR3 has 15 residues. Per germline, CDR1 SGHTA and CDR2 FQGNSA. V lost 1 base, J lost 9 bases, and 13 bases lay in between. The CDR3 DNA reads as TGTGCCAGCAGCTTAGATAGCAGGGTCCGTTCACCCCTCCACTTT. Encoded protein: CASSLDSRVRSPLHF.

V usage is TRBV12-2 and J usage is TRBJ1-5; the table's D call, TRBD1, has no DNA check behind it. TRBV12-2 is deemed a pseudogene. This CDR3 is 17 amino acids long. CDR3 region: CASRLVLGQFSNQPQHF. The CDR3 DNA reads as TGTGCAAGTCGCTTAGTTCTGGGGCAGTTTAGCAATCAGCCCCAGCATTTT.

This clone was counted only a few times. The CDR3 sequence: CASSLTGVSGANVLTF. The CDR3 nucleotides are TGTGCCAGCAGCCTTACGGGTGTTTCTGGGGCCAACGTCCTGACTTTC. This chain joins TRBV3-1 (or the pseudogene TRBV3-2) and TRBJ2-6; D gene unclear. The CDR3 is 16 amino acids. Trimming removed 4 bases from V and 1 base from J, with 11 bases in between. The germline V gene has CDR1 LGHDT and CDR2 YNNKEL (reference sequence).

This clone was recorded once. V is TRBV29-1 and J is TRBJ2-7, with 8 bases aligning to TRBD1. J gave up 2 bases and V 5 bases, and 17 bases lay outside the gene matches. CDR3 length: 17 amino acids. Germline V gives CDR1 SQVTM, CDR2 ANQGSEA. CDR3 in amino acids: CSVTRGQGEKSTYEQYF. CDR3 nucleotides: TGCAGCGTTACCCGAGGACAGGGAGAAAAAAGCACCTACGAGCAGTACTTC.

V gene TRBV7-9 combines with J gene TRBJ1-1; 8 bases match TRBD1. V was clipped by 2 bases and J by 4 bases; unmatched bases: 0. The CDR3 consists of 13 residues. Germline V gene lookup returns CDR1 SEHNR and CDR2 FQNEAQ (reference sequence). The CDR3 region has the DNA TGTGCCAGCAGCTTAACAGGGGGCACTGAAGCTTTCTTT. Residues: CASSLTGGTEAFF.

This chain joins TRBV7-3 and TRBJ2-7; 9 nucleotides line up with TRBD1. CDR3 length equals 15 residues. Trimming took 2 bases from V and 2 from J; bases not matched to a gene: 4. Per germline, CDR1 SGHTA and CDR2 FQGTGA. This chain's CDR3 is CASSLGGDRAYEQYF. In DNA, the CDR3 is TGTGCCAGCAGCTTAGGAGGGGACAGGGCCTACGAGCAGTACTTC.

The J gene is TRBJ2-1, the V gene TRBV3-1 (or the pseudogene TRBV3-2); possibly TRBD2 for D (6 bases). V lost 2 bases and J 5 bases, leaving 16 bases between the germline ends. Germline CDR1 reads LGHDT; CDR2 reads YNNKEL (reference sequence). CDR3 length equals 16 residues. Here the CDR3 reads CASSQPVSGGNNEQFF. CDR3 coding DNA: TGTGCCAGCAGCCAACCCGTTAGCGGAGGGAACAATGAGCAGTTCTTC.

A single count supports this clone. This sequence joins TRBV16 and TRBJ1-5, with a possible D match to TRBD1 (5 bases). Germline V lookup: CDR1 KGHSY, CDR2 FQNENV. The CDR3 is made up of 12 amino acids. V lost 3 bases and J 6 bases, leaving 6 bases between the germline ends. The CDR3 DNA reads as TGTGCCAGCAGCCACGGGGGTCAGCCCCAGCATTTT. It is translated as CASSHGGQPQHF.

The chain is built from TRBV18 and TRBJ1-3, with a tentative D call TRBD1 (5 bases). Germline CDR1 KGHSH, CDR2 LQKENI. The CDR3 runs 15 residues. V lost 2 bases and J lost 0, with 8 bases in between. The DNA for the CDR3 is TGTGCCAGCTCACCAGACAGTAGCTCTGGAAACACCATATATTTT. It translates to CASSPDSSSGNTIYF.

DNA for the CDR3: TGCGCCAGCAGCTTGGCCAGCACTGAAGCTTTCTTT. Amino acids: CASSLASTEAFF. This chain links TRBV5-1 with TRBJ1-1; D not certain. The length of the CDR3 is 12 residues. V dropped 0 bases and J dropped 4 bases, with 4 bases sitting between them. Germline values: CDR1 SGHRS, CDR2 YFSETQ.

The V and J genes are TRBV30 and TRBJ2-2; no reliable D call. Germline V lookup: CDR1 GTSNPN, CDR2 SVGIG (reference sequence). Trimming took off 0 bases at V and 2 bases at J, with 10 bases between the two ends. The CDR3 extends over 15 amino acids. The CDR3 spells CAWSVPGINTGELFF. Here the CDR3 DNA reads TGTGCCTGGAGTGTACCAGGCATTAACACCGGGGAGCTGTTTTTT.